Below, 13 T cell receptor beta chains from the same sample are listed, as sequenced in a study of T cells in Graves' hyperthyroidism and ophthalmopathy (dated by TCRdb to about 2019). Library construction relied on multiplex PCR. Sequenced on an Illumina HiSeq 2000. The TCR beta CDR3 regions were amplified from the RNA transcripts. The TCR CDR3 was subjected to a first round of RT-PCR using the HTBI primer set and the Qiagen OneStep RT-PCR kit. TCRdb reprocessed the public reads (quality trimming at Q25 with fastp, clone calling with MiXCR) and kept in-frame beta chains. Each record represents a unique CDR3 protein, reported with the most common genes and DNA among its rows. A total of under 750,000 distinct CDR3 sequences appear in this sample, roughly a sixth of them only once. About a sixth of the sample is in the top ten clones. The source material was blood. All receptors derive from a woman aged 45-65 years with Graves' hyperthyroidism that later progressed to Graves' ophthalmopathy.

There are many counts of this clonotype. The CDR3 DNA reads TGTGCCAGCAAAGAGGGAAGGGGCCGGGAAAAACTGTTTTTT. Encoded protein: CASKEGRGREKLFF. This chain joins TRBV2 and TRBJ1-4; D is possibly TRBD1 (5 bases). In germline, CDR1 is SNHLY, CDR2 FYNNEI. The CDR3 runs 14 residues. Trimming removed 7 bases at V and 8 bases at J, with 17 bases between. The full variable domain, in which reference TRBV2 and TRBJ1-4 provide the parts outside the CDR3, is EPEVTQTPSHQVTQMGQEVILRCVPISNHLYFYWYRQILGQKVEFLVSFYNNEISEKSEIFDDQFSVERPDGSNFTLKIRSTKLEDSAMYFCASKEGRGREKLFFGSGTQLSVL.

The J gene is TRBJ1-4, the V gene TRBV3-1; 10 bases fit TRBD1. Trimming cost V 5 bases and J 5 bases; bases outside gene matches: 14. The CDR3 loop spans 18 amino acids. Germline V CDR1 and CDR2: LGHDT, YNNKEL (reference sequence). CDR3 residues: CASSNPDRGPPFNEKLFF. CDR3 coding DNA: TGTGCCAGCAGCAACCCCGACAGGGGGCCGCCCTTCAATGAAAAACTGTTTTTT.

The rearrangement links TRBV6-1 to TRBJ2-4, with D perhaps TRBD1 (5 bases). The germline gives CDR1 MNHNS, CDR2 SASEGT. This CDR3 is 15 amino acids long. Trimming removed 5 bases from V and 2 bases from J, with 13 bases in between. This CDR3 is CASSSTSGPKNIQYF. The CDR3, as DNA: TGTGCCAGCAGTTCGACCTCAGGGCCCAAAAACATTCAGTACTTC.

This chain joins TRBV7-8 and TRBJ1-1; no reliable D call. Germline V CDR1 and CDR2: SGHVS, FQNEAQ. The CDR3 length is 14 residues. V was trimmed by 5 bases and J by 1 base, leaving 11 bases between them. The CDR3 sequence is CASSPGEANTEAFF. The CDR3 nucleotides are TGTGCCAGCAGCCCCGGTGAGGCGAACACTGAAGCTTTCTTT.

This clonotype came up a few times. The genes are TRBV7-9 and TRBJ1-4, with 8 bases that match TRBD1. Looked up from germline, CDR1 is SEHNR and CDR2 is FQNEAQ (reference sequence). This CDR3 is built from 16 residues. Trimming at V came to 2 bases and at J to 5 bases, leaving 7 bases not matched to a gene. CDR3 in amino acids: CASSLLGQGANEKLFF. As DNA, the CDR3 is TGTGCCAGCAGCTTATTGGGGCAGGGGGCGAATGAAAAACTGTTTTTT.

This clonotype was seen ten or more times. The chain is built from TRBV6-1 and TRBJ1-1; D possibly corresponds to TRBD1 (5 bases). The ends were cut back, 5 bases at V and 3 bases at J, with 7 bases in the middle. This CDR3 region has 12 residues. Germline lookup yields CDR1 MNHNS and CDR2 SASEGT. Written as DNA, the CDR3 is TGTGCCAGCAGTAGGACATACACTGAAGCTTTCTTT. Its protein product is CASSRTYTEAFF.

The chain has TRBV7-3 and TRBJ2-5; unclear D gene. CDR3 size: 13 residues. V was shortened by 0 bases and J by 5 bases, with 7 bases between the two germline ends. Germline CDR1 is SGHTA and CDR2 is FQGTGA. Written as DNA, the CDR3 is TGTGCCAGCAGCTTAACCCTGAAGGAGACCCAGTACTTC. Residues: CASSLTLKETQYF.

This clonotype appeared many times. The CDR3 here is CASSQDLRIYGYTF. Written as DNA, the CDR3 is TGTGCCAGCAGCCAAGATCTCAGAATCTATGGCTACACCTTC. The chain combines TRBV3-1 with TRBJ1-2, with D hard to call. Trimming took 0 bases from V and 4 from J, leaving 9 bases between them. This CDR3 comprises 14 residues. Germline CDR1 is LGHDT and CDR2 is YNNKEL (reference sequence).

This clonotype was seen repeatedly, ten times or more. The V and J genes are TRBV18 and TRBJ2-5; perhaps TRBD2 as D (6 bases). The CDR3 is made up of 13 amino acids. The germline V and J ends were trimmed by 3 bases and 4 bases, with 9 bases remaining between them. The V gene's germline CDR1 is KGHSH and CDR2 LQKENI. This chain's CDR3 is CASSPRDLETQYF. The CDR3 DNA is TGTGCCAGCTCACCGCGGGATCTAGAGACCCAGTACTTC.

This clonotype was recorded at least ten times. J is TRBJ1-4 and V is TRBV2; 7 bases align to TRBD1. J gave up 0 bases and V 5 bases, and 6 bases lay outside the gene matches. The CDR3 runs to 16 residues. The germline V gene encodes CDR1 SNHLY and CDR2 FYNNEI. Written as DNA, the CDR3 is TGTGCCAGCAGTAAGGGACAGACGGCAACTAATGAAAAACTGTTTTTT. Protein sequence: CASSKGQTATNEKLFF. The variable domain in full, completed from reference TRBV2 and TRBJ1-4, reads EPEVTQTPSHQVTQMGQEVILRCVPISNHLYFYWYRQILGQKVEFLVSFYNNEISEKSEIFDDQFSVERPDGSNFTLKIRSTKLEDSAMYFCASSKGQTATNEKLFFGSGTQLSVL.

V is TRBV10-1 and J is TRBJ2-1; D unresolved. V was trimmed by 0 bases and J by 10 bases, leaving 4 bases between them. CDR1 is WNHNN and CDR2 is SYGVQD in the germline V gene (reference sequence). This CDR3 spans 11 amino acids. CDR3 protein: CASSESGEQFF. The CDR3 DNA reads TGCGCCAGCAGTGAGTCGGGGGAGCAGTTCTTC.

The sample holds many counts of this clonotype. This chain joins TRBV7-8 and TRBJ1-4; no definite D call. V gave up 1 base and J gave up 6 bases, with 12 bases separating them. The CDR3 runs 15 residues. Germline loops: CDR1 SGHVS, CDR2 FQNEAQ. CDR3 amino acids: CASSLEARFDEKLFF. CDR3 DNA: TGTGCCAGCAGCTTAGAGGCCCGCTTCGATGAAAAACTGTTTTTT.

On this clonotype: Given a much more abundant clone one base away, this may be a read error. The chain combines TRBV20-1 with TRBJ1-5, with TRBD1 identical over 10 bases. Per germline, CDR1 DFQATT and CDR2 SNEGSKA (reference sequence). The CDR3 contains 14 residues. This CDR3 is CSAPATGGNQAQHF. CDR3 nucleotide sequence: TGCAGTGCCCCCGCGACAGGGGGCAATCAGGCCCAGCATTTT.